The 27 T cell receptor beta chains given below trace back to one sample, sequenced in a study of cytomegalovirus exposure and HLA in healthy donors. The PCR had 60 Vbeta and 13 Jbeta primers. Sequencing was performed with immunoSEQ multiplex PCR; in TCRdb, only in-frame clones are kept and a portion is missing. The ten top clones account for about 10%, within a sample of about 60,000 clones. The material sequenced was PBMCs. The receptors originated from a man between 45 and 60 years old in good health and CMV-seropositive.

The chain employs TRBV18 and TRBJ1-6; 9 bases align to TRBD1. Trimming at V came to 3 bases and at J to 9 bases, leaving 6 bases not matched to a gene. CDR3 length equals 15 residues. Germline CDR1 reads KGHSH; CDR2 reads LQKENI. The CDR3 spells CASSPTGTGTSPLHF. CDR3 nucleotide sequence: TGTGCCAGCTCACCCACCGGGACAGGGACTTCACCCCTCCACTTT.

CDR3 bases: TGTGCCAGCACGGGACAGGAAGGTGGCTACACCTTC. Translation gives CASTGQEGGYTF. This chain links TRBV28 with TRBJ1-2, with TRBD1 matching 8 bases. Germline-derived CDR1 and CDR2 are MDHEN and SYDVKM. V was clipped by 7 bases and J by 7 bases; unmatched bases: 5. This CDR3 is built from 12 residues.

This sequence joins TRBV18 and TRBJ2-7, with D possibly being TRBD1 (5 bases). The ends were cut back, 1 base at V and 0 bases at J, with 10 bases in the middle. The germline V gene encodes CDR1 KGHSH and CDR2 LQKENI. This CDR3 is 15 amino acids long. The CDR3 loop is CASSPRDSNSYEQYF. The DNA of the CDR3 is TGTGCCAGCTCACCACGTGACAGCAACTCCTACGAGCAGTACTTC.

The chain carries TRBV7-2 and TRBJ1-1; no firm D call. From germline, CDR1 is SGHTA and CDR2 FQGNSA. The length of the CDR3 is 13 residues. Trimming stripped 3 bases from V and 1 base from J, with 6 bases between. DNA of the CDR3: TGTGCCAGCAGCTTCACACGGAACACTGAAGCTTTCTTT. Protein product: CASSFTRNTEAFF.

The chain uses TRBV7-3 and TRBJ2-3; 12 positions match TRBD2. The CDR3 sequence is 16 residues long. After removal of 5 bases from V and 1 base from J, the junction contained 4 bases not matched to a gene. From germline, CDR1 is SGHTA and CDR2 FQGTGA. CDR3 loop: CASSLAGGLGTDTQYF. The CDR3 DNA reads TGTGCCAGCAGCCTAGCGGGGGGGCTGGGCACAGATACGCAGTATTTT.

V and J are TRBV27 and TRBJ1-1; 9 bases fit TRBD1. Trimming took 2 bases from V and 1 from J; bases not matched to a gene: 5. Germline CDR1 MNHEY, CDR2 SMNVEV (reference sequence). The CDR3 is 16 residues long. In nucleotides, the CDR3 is TGTGCCAGCAGTTTACGGGGGACAGGGCAGAACACTGAAGCTTTCTTT. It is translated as CASSLRGTGQNTEAFF.

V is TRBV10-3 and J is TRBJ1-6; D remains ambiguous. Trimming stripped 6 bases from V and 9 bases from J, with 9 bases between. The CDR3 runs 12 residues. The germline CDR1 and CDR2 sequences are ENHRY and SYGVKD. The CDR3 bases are TGTGCCATCAGGGGCGTCGGTTCACCCCTCCACTTT. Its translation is CAIRGVGSPLHF.

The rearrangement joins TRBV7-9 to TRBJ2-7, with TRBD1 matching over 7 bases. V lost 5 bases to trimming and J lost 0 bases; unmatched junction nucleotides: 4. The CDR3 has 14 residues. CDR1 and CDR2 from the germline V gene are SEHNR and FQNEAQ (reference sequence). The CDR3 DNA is TGTGCCAGCAGCCCCGGGACAGACTCCTACGAGCAGTACTTC. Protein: CASSPGTDSYEQYF.

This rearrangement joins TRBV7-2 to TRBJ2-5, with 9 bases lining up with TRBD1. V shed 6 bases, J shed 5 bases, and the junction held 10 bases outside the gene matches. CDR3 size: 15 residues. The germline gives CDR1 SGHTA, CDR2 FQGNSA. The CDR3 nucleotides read TGTGCCAGCAGTCATTCTACAGGGGGCAGGGAGACCCAGTACTTC. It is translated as CASSHSTGGRETQYF.

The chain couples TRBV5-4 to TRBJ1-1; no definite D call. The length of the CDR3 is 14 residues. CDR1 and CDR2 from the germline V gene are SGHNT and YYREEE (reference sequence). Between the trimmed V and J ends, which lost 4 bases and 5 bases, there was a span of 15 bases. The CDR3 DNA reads TGTGCCAGCAGCGCATCAATATTGGAGACTGAAGCTTTCTTT. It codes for CASSASILETEAFF.

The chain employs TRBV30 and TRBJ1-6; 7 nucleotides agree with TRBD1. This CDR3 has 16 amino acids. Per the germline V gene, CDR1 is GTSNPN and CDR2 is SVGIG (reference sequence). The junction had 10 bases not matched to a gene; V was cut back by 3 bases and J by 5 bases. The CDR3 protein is CAWSVDRVGNNSPLHF. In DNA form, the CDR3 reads TGTGCCTGGAGCGTCGACAGGGTCGGGAATAATTCACCCCTCCACTTT. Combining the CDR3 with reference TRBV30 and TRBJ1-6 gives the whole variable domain SQTIHQWPATLVQPVGSPLSLECTVEGTSNPNLYWYRQAAGRGLQLLFYSVGIGQISSEVPQNLSASRPQDRQFILSSKKLLLSDSGFYLCAWSVDRVGNNSPLHFGNGTRLTVT.

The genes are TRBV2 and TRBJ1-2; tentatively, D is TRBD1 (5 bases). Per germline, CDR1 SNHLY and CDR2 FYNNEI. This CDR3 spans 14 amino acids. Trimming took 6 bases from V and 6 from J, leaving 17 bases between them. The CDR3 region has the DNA TGTGCCAGCAGGCCTAAAGGAGGGGCCAATGGCTACACCTTC. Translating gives CASRPKGGANGYTF.

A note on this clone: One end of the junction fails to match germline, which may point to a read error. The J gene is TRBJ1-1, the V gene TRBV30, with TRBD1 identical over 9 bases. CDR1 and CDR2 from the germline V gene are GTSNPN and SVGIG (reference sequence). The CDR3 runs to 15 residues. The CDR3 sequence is CAWGNRGQSGTEDFF. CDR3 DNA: TGTGCCTGGGGAAACAGGGGGCAAAGCGGAACTGAAGATTTCTTT.

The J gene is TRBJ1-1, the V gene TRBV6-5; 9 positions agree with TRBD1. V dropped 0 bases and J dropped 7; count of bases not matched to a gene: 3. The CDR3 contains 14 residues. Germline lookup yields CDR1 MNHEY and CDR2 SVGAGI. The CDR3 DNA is TGTGCCAGCAGTTACTCGGGACAGGGTTTTGAAGCTTTCTTT. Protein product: CASSYSGQGFEAFF.

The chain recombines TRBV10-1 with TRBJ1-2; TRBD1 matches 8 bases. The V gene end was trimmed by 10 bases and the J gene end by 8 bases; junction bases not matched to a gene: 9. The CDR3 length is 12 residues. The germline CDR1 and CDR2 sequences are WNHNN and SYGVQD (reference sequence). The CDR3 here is CANKTGEQGYTF. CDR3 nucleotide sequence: TGCGCCAACAAGACAGGGGAACAGGGCTACACCTTC.

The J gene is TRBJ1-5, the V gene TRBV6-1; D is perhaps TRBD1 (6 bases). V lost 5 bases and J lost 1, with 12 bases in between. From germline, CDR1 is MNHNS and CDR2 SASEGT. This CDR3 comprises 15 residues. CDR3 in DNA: TGTGCCAGCAGTTCCGGGACAACGAGCAATCAGCCCCAGCATTTT. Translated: CASSSGTTSNQPQHF.

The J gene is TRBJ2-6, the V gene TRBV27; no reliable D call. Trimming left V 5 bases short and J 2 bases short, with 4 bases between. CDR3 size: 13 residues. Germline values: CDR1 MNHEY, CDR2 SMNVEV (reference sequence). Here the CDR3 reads CASSITGANVLTF. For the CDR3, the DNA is TGTGCCAGCAGTATCACTGGGGCCAACGTCCTGACTTTC.

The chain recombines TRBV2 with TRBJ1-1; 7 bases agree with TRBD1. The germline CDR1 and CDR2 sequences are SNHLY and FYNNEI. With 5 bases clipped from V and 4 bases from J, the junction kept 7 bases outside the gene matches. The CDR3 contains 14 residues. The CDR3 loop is CASSLNRGGTEAFF. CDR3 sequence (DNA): TGTGCCAGCAGTTTAAACAGGGGTGGCACTGAAGCTTTCTTT.

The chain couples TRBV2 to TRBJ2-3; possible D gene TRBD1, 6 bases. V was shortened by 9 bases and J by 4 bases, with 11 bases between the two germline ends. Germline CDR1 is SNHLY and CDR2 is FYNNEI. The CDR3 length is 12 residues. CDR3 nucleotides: TGTGCCAGTACAGGGTTGGCAGATACGCAGTATTTT. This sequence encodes CASTGLADTQYF.

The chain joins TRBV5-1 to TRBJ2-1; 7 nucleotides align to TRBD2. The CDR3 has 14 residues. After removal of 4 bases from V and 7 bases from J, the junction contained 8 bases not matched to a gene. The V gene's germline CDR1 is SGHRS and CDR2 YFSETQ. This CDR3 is CASSGLVQSNEQFF. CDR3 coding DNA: TGCGCCAGCAGCGGACTAGTGCAGAGTAATGAGCAGTTCTTC.

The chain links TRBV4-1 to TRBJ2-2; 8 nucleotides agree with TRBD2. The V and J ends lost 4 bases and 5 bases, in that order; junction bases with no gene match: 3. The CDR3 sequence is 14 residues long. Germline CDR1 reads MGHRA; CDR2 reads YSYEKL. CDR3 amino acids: CASSPRGGTGELFF. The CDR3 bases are TGCGCCAGCAGCCCCCGGGGGGGGACCGGGGAGCTGTTTTTT.

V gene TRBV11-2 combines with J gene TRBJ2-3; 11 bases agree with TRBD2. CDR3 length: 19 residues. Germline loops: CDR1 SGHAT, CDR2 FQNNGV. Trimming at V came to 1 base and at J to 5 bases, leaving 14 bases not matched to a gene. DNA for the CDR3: TGTGCCAGCAGCTTAGTTACTTGGTCGGGACTAGCGGATAGAGATACGCAGTATTTT. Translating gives CASSLVTWSGLADRDTQYF. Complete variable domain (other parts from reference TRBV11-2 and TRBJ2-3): EAGVAQSPRYKIIEKRQSVAFWCNPISGHATLYWYQQILGQGPKLLIQFQNNGVVDDSQLPKDRFSAERLKGVDSTLKIQPAKLEDSAVYLCASSLVTWSGLADRDTQYFGPGTRLTVL.

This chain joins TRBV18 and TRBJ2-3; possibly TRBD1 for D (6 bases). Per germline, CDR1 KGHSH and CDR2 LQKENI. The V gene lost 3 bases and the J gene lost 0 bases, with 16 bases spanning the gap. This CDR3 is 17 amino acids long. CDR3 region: CASSPTYREGSTDTQYF. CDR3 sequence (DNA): TGTGCCAGCTCACCCACTTACAGGGAAGGCAGCACAGATACGCAGTATTTT.

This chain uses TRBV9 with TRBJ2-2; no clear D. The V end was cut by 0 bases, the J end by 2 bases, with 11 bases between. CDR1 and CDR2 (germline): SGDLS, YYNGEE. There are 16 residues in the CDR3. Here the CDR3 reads CASSVGGHLNTGELFF. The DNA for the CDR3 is TGTGCCAGCAGCGTAGGAGGCCACCTAAACACCGGGGAGCTGTTTTTT.

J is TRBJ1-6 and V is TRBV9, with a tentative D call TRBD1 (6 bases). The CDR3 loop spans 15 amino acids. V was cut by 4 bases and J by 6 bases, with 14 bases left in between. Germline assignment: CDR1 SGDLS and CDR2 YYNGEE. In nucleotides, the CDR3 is TGTGCCAGCAGCATCAGCAGGGGAAGTAATTCACCCCTCCACTTT. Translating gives CASSISRGSNSPLHF.

CDR3 coding DNA: TGTGCCAGTAGTATATACGGACAGGCCGCCATATATTTT. Protein sequence: CASSIYGQAAIYF. The chain recombines TRBV19 with TRBJ1-3, with 7 bases aligning to TRBD1. The CDR3 is 13 amino acids. Germline V gene sequence: CDR1 LNHDA, CDR2 SQIVND (reference sequence). After removal of 2 bases from V and 11 bases from J, the junction contained 6 bases not matched to a gene.

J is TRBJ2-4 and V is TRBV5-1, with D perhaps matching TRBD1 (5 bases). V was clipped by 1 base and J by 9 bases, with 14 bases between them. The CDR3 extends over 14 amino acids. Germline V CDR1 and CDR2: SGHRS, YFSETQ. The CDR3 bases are TGCGCCAGCAGCTTGACAGGCCCCTCAAGCATTCAGTACTTC. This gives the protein CASSLTGPSSIQYF. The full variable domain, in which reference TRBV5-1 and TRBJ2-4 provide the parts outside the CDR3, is KAGVTQTPRYLIKTRGQQVTLSCSPISGHRSVSWYQQTPGQGLQFLFEYFSETQRNKGNFPGRFSGRQFSNSRSEMNVSTLELGDSALYLCASSLTGPSSIQYFGAGTRLSVL.